This TCR beta chain stems from a study of blood T cells in healthy people across ages. General study findings and limits: Per million T cells, the diversity of TCR beta decreased roughly linearly as age advanced.

V lost 6 bases to trimming and J lost 0 bases, with 15 bases between them. Per the germline V gene, CDR1 is DFQATT and CDR2 is SNEGSKA (reference sequence). The CDR3 has 14 amino acids. Sample donors were healthy Caucasian individuals that came from Russia, aged roughly 6 to 100. Details on this clonotype: Its specificity is unknown.

Primers used in a second PCR of about 6 to 12 cycles were a sample-barcoded 5' primer and a J-beta primer mix. TCRdb fed the 5' RACE reads into MiXCR, producing one record per CDR3 protein. The table has 1.5 million to 2 million distinct CDR3 sequences, under 30% seen once. Source material: blood. The V call is TRBV20-1, the J call TRBJ2-7; D is unresolved. The sequence came from a woman aged 25 to 45 in good health. The CDR3 spells CSAPAADFSYEQYF. CDR3 sequence (DNA): TGCAGTGCCCCCGCAGCCGATTTCTCCTACGAGCAGTACTTC.